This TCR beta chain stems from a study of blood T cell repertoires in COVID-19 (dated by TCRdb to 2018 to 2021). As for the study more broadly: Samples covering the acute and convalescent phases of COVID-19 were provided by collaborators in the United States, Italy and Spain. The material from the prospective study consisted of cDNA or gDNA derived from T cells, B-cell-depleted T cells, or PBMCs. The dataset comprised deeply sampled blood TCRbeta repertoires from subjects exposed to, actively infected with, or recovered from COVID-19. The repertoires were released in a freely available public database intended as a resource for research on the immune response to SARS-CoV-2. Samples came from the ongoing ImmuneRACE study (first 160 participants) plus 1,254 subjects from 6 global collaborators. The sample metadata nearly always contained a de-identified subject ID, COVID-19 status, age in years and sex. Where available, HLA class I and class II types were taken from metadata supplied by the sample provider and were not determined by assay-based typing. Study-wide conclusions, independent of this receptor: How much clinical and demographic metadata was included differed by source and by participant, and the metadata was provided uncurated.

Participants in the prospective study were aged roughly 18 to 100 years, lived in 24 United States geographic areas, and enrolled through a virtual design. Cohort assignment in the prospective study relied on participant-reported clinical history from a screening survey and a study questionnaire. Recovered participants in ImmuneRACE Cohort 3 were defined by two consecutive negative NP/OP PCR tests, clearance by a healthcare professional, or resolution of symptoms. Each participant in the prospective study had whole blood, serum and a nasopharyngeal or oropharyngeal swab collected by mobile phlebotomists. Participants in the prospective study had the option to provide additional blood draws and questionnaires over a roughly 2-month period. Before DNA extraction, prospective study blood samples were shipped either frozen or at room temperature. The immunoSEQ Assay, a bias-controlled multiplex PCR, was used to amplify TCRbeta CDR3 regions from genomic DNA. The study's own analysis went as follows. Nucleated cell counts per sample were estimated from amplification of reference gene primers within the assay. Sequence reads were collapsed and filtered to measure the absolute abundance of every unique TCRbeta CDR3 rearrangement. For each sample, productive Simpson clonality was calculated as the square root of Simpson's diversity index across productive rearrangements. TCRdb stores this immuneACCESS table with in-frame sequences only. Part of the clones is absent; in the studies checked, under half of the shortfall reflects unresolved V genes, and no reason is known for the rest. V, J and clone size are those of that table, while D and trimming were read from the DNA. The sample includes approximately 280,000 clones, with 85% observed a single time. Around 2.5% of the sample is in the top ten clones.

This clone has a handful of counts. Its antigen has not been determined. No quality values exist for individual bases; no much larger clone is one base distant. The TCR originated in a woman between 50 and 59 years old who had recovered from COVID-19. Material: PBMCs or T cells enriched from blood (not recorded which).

The DNA sequence is as follows: TGTGCCATCCTCGGTGAACTGGGGAGGAACGAGCAGTACTTC. Its translation is CAILGELGRNEQYF. Recombination linked TRBV28 to TRBJ2-7; TRBD2 is possibly the D segment (6 matching bases). V lost 10 bases and J lost 5 bases; the stretch between them is 21 bases long. The CDR3 contains 14 residues, cysteine and phenylalanine counted. This entry keeps only the CDR3 DNA: 42 bases, framed from base 1. The CDR1 and CDR2 encoded by the germline V gene are MDHEN and SYDVKM.